These 9 T cell receptor beta chains came from one sample sequenced in a study of shared clonotypes between healthy human individuals. Sequencing used immunoSEQ multiplex PCR; TCRdb keeps in-frame clones, though not all of them. The sample carries a few million clones, around nine tenths recorded once. The sequenced material came from naive CD4+ T cells sorted from blood. Noted subset: CD45RA+ positively selected. The receptor set was obtained from a man aged 18-30 years in good health.

CDR3 protein: CAWSVRDRGDTEAFF. CDR3 DNA sequence: TGTGCCTGGAGTGTGAGGGACAGGGGGGACACTGAAGCTTTCTTT. The V call is TRBV30, the J call TRBJ1-1; 11 nucleotides match TRBD1. The CDR3 has 15 amino acids. The germline V gene encodes CDR1 GTSNPN and CDR2 SVGIG (reference sequence). V shed 0 bases, J shed 3 bases, and the junction held 3 bases outside the gene matches.

About this clone itself: At the DNA level, this CDR3 is encoded by other sequences in the same sample as well. The chain couples TRBV12-5 to TRBJ2-1; no definite D call. Deletions cut 3 bases from V and 7 bases from J, with 1 base between. The CDR3 covers 10 residues. From germline, CDR1 is LGHNT and CDR2 FRNRAP. CDR3: CASGFNEQFF. Written as DNA, the CDR3 is TGTGCTAGTGGTTTTAATGAGCAGTTCTTC.

J is TRBJ1-4 and V is TRBV2, with a possible D match to TRBD1 (5 bases). V gave up 11 bases and J gave up 2 bases, with 15 bases separating them. Germline CDR1 reads SNHLY; CDR2 reads FYNNEI. The length of the CDR3 is 14 residues. The CDR3 is CAGNGALTNEKLFF. The CDR3 nucleotides read TGTGCCGGCAACGGGGCGTTGACTAATGAAAAACTGTTTTTT. The full variable domain, completed using reference TRBV2 and TRBJ1-4, is EPEVTQTPSHQVTQMGQEVILRCVPISNHLYFYWYRQILGQKVEFLVSFYNNEISEKSEIFDDQFSVERPDGSNFTLKIRSTKLEDSAMYFCAGNGALTNEKLFFGSGTQLSVL.

The chain uses TRBV19 and TRBJ1-6, with TRBD1 matching 7 bases. With V trimmed by 6 bases and J by 8 bases, 7 bases remained unmatched. CDR3 length: 14 residues. Per the germline V gene, CDR1 is LNHDA and CDR2 is SQIVND (reference sequence). The CDR3 nucleotides read TGTGCCAGTAGGATACAGGGGACGGATTCACCCCTCCACTTT. Its protein is CASRIQGTDSPLHF. Using reference TRBV19 and TRBJ1-6 for the parts outside the CDR3, the full variable domain is DGGITQSPKYLFRKEGQNVTLSCEQNLNHDAMYWYRQDPGQGLRLIYYSQIVNDFQKGDIAEGYSVSREKKESFPLTVTSAQKNPTAFYLCASRIQGTDSPLHFGNGTRLTVT.

As to this clone: Other DNA variants within this sample encode the same CDR3. This chain joins TRBV5-1 and TRBJ2-1, with TRBD1 matching 7 bases. This CDR3 spans 13 amino acids. Unmatched junction bases numbered 0, after V lost 5 bases and J lost 1 base. Looked up from germline, CDR1 is SGHRS and CDR2 is YFSETQ. As DNA, the CDR3 is TGCGCCAGCAGGACAGGGTCCTACAATGAGCAGTTCTTC. Its protein is CASRTGSYNEQFF. The variable domain in full, completed from reference TRBV5-1 and TRBJ2-1, reads KAGVTQTPRYLIKTRGQQVTLSCSPISGHRSVSWYQQTPGQGLQFLFEYFSETQRNKGNFPGRFSGRQFSNSRSEMNVSTLELGDSALYLCASRTGSYNEQFFGPGTRLTVL.

The chain links TRBV28 to TRBJ2-7; unclear D gene. Germline CDR1 MDHEN, CDR2 SYDVKM. This CDR3 has 12 amino acids. Trimming left V 6 bases short and J 11 bases short, with 17 bases between. CDR3 sequence (DNA): TGTGCCAGCAGCTCAGCCGGGTCACCGGAGTACTTC. As protein: CASSSAGSPEYF.

V usage is TRBV6-5 and J usage is TRBJ1-4; 7 bases are shared with TRBD1. The CDR3 is 14 residues long. J gave up 3 bases and V 6 bases, and 4 bases lay outside the gene matches. Germline values: CDR1 MNHEY, CDR2 SVGAGI. The CDR3 region is CASSQGVSNEKLFF. The CDR3, as DNA: TGTGCCAGCAGCCAGGGGGTGTCTAATGAAAAACTGTTTTTT.

V is TRBV11-2 and J is TRBJ1-2; 10 positions agree with TRBD1. Germline CDR1 SGHAT, CDR2 FQNNGV. Trimming cost V 5 bases and J 10 bases; bases outside gene matches: 7. The CDR3 contains 13 residues. CDR3 in amino acids: CASSLNDRGPYTF. The CDR3 region has the DNA TGTGCCAGCAGCCTCAACGACAGGGGGCCCTACACCTTC.

CDR3 residues: CASSFSQGAREKLFF. The CDR3 coding sequence is TGTGCCAGCAGTTTTTCACAGGGGGCACGGGAAAAACTGTTTTTT. This chain connects TRBV27 to TRBJ1-4, with 9 bases fitting TRBD1. There are 15 residues in the CDR3. V shed 3 bases and J 8 bases; nucleotides not matched to a gene: 7. Per the germline V gene, CDR1 is MNHEY and CDR2 is SMNVEV (reference sequence).